This T cell receptor beta chain was observed in a study of T cells in Graves' hyperthyroidism and ophthalmopathy. As regards this clonotype: The antigen remains unidentified.

RNA transcripts gave rise to amplified TCR beta CDR3 regions. During a first-round RT-PCR of the TCR CDR3, the HTBI primer set was used. TCRdb processed the multiplex PCR reads anew with MiXCR; each CDR3 protein has one entry. This table holds under 250,000 distinct CDR3 sequences, 17% found once. Per the germline V gene, CDR1 is SNHLY and CDR2 is FYNNEI. The CDR3 runs to 14 residues. V gave up 7 bases and J gave up 4 bases; unmatched junction bases: 10. Study results and limitations: Stable hyperthyroidism and ophthalmopathy were separated using 13 V-J signatures. Researchers found most expanded thyroid clonotypes above 0.001 in blood as well.

Source material: blood. The receptor was derived from a man in his forties or fifties with Graves' hyperthyroidism. The rearrangement uses TRBV2 and TRBJ2-7, with TRBD1 matching over 7 bases. The CDR3 reads CASIIGTVGYEQYF. The CDR3 coding sequence is TGTGCCAGCATCATAGGGACAGTGGGATACGAGCAGTACTTC.